This T cell receptor (beta chain) was documented in a study of blood T cells in healthy people across ages. The trim removed 5 bases at V and 3 bases at J, leaving 4 bases unmatched. CDR3 size: 15 residues. Germline V lookup: CDR1 SNHLY, CDR2 FYNNEI. Through a sample-barcoded 5' primer and a J-beta primer mix, a second PCR was run for roughly 6 to 11 cycles. Using its own MiXCR run on the 5' RACE reads, TCRdb lists one record per CDR3 protein. Of approximately 960,000 distinct CDR3 sequences in the sample, about 28% were seen once. The table lists this clonotype with a few counts. This sample also belongs to another study, concerning T cells of mothers and their children.

This TCR derives from a woman aged 40 to 50 in good health. The sample was blood. This chain connects TRBV2 to TRBJ2-3, with TRBD2 matching over 11 bases. The CDR3 DNA reads TGTGCCAGCAGTATAGCGGGGGGGAGTACAGATACGCAGTATTTT. Its translation is CASSIAGGSTDTQYF.